These T cell receptor beta chains were read from a single sample in a study of cytomegalovirus exposure and HLA in healthy donors. Method: immunoSEQ multiplex PCR; TCRdb's copy keeps in-frame clones and lacks some. The sample contains under 65,000 clones, 82% of which appear only once. Material for sequencing was PBMCs. These receptors all come from a woman aged 18 to 35 in good health and CMV-seronegative. Each CDR3 is given with its conserved first and last residue. A D gene is named only where the DNA matches it firmly. Expanded clones are given a class, and other clones once, few, many or no size at all.

CASSDTEAFF | TGCGCCAGCAGCGACACTGAAGCTTTCTTT | . | TRBJ1-1 | once | TRBV10-2
CASSPNGQAYNEQFF | TGTGCCAGCAGCCCAAACGGACAGGCCTACAATGAGCAGTTCTTC | TRBD1 | TRBJ2-1 | . | TRBV7-3
CASSHREKGNTIYF | TGTGCCAGCAGTCACCGGGAAAAGGGAAACACCATATATTTT | . | TRBJ1-3 | . | TRBV6-1
CASSLTGGGNQPQHF | TGCGCCAGCAGCTTAACAGGGGGTGGCAATCAGCCCCAGCATTTT | TRBD1 | TRBJ1-5 | . | TRBV5-1
CASKLGGYNEKLFF | TGTGCCAGCAAATTGGGGGGGTACAATGAAAAACTGTTTTTT | . | TRBJ1-4 | . | TRBV28
CASSSLRRRGVYEQYF | TGTGCCAGCAGCTCCCTCCGGAGGAGGGGAGTCTACGAGCAGTACTTC | . | TRBJ2-7 | . | TRBV7-6
CASSLTSADNEQFF | TGTGCCAGCAGCCTCACTAGCGCGGACAATGAGCAGTTCTTC | TRBD2 | TRBJ2-1 | . | TRBV7-9
CASSRPGTKDYEQYF | TGTGCCAGCAGCCGACCTGGGACTAAAGACTACGAGCAGTACTTC | TRBD2 | TRBJ2-7 | . | TRBV27
CASSQDGVVAFF | TGTGCCAGCAGCCAGGACGGGGTCGTTGCTTTCTTT | . | TRBJ1-1 | . | TRBV5-4
CASSSPSTQYF | TGTGCCAGCAGTTCCCCCAGTACGCAGTATTTT | . | TRBJ2-3 | . | TRBV27
CASSFRNTPPGEQYF | TGTGCCAGTAGTTTTCGCAACACCCCCCCGGGGGAGCAGTACTTC | . | TRBJ2-7 | . | TRBV19
CASSETLPGQFF | TGTGCCAGCAGCGAGACCCTCCCGGGGCAGTTCTTC | . | TRBJ2-1 | . | TRBV11-2
CASSRMTGIEAFF | TGTGCCAGCAGCCGCATGACAGGAATTGAAGCTTTCTTT | . | TRBJ1-1 | . | TRBV14
CASSPPGLAGTTYEQYF | TGTGCCAGCAGCCCCCCCGGACTAGCGGGAACAACCTACGAGCAGTACTTC | TRBD2 | TRBJ2-7 | . | TRBV11-2
CAWSVGGRDYNEQFF | TGTGCCTGGAGTGTGGGCGGGAGGGACTACAATGAGCAGTTCTTC | TRBD2 | TRBJ2-1 | few | TRBV30
CASSGTSGSGETQYF | TGTGCCAGCAGCGGGACTAGCGGGAGCGGAGAGACCCAGTACTTC | TRBD2 | TRBJ2-5 | . | TRBV6-1